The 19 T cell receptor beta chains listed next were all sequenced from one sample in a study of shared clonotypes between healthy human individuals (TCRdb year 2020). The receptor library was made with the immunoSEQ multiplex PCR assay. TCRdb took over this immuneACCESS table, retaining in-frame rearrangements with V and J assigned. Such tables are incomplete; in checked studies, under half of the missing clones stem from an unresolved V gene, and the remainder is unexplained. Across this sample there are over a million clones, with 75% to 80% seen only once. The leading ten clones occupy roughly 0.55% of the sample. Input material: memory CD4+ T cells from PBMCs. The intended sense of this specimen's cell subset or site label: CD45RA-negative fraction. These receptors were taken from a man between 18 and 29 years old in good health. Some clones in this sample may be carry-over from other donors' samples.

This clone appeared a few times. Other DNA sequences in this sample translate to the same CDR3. CDR3 coding DNA: TGTGCCAGCACCGGGACAGGAGGCGAGCAGTACTTC. This codes for CASTGTGGEQYF. V usage is TRBV6-5 and J usage is TRBJ2-7; 8 nucleotides match TRBD1. The V gene end was trimmed by 7 bases and the J gene end by 6 bases; junction bases not matched to a gene: 5. The CDR3 sequence is 12 residues long. Germline-derived CDR1 and CDR2 are MNHEY and SVGAGI.

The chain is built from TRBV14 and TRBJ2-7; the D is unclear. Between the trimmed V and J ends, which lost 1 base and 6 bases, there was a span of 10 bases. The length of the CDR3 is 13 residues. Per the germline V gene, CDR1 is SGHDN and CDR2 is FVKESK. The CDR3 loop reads CASSQVWAGEQYF. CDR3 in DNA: TGTGCCAGCAGCCAAGTCTGGGCAGGCGAGCAGTACTTC.

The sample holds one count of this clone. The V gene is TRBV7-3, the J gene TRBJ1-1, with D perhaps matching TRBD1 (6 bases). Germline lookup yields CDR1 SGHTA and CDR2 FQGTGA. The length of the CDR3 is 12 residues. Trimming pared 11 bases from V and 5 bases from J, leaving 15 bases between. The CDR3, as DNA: TGTGCCTCCGCCCGGGGGCGGACTGAAGCTTTCTTT. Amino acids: CASARGRTEAFF.

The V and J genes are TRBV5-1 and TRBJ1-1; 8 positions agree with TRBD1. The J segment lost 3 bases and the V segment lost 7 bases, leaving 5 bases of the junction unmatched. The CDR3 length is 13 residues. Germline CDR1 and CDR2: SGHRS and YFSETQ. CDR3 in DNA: TGCGCCAGCGGAATGACAGGGGACACTGAAGCTTTCTTT. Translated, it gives CASGMTGDTEAFF.

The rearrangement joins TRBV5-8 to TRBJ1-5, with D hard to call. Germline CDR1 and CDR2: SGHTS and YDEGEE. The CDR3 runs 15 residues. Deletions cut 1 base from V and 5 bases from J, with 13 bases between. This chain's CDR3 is CASSLYRDIDQPQHF. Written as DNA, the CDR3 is TGTGCCAGCAGCTTGTATAGGGATATAGATCAGCCCCAGCATTTT.

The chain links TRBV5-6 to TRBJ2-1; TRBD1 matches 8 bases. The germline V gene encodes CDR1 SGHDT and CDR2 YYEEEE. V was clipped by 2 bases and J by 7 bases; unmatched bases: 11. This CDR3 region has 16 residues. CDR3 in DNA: TGTGCCAGCAGCTTAGCCGGGACAGGTGGAGGGAATGAGCAGTTCTTC. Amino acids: CASSLAGTGGGNEQFF.

The CDR3 DNA sequence: TGTGCCAGCAGTTATATGACAGATGCCTCCACTGAAGCTTTCTTT. Translated: CASSYMTDASTEAFF. The genes are TRBV6-5 and TRBJ1-1; possibly TRBD1 for D (5 bases). This CDR3 has 15 amino acids. V was shortened by 3 bases and J by 4 bases, with 15 bases between the two germline ends. Germline V lookup: CDR1 MNHEY, CDR2 SVGAGI.

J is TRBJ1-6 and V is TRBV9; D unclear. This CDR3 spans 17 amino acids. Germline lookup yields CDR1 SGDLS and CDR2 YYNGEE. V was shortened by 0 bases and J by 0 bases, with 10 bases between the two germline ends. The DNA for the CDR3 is TGTGCCAGCAGCGTAGGGGTCAGGAGCTCCTATAATTCACCCCTCCACTTT. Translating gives CASSVGVRSSYNSPLHF.

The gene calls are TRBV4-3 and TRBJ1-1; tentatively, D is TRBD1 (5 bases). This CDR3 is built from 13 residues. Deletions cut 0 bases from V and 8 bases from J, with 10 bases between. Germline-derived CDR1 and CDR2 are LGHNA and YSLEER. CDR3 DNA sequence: TGCGCCAGCAGCCAAGATACGGGGGGGGAAGCTTTCTTT. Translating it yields CASSQDTGGEAFF.

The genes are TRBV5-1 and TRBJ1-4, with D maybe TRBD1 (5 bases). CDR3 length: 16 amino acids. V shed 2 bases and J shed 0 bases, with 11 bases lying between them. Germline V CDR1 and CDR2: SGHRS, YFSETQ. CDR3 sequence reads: CASSFSGRATNEKLFF. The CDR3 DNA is TGCGCCAGCAGCTTTTCAGGGCGTGCAACTAATGAAAAACTGTTTTTT.

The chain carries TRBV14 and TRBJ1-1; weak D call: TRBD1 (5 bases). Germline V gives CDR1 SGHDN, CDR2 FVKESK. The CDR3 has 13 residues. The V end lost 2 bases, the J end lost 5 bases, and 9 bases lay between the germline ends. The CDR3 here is CASSQFRGTEAFF. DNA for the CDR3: TGTGCCAGCAGCCAATTCCGGGGGACTGAAGCTTTCTTT.

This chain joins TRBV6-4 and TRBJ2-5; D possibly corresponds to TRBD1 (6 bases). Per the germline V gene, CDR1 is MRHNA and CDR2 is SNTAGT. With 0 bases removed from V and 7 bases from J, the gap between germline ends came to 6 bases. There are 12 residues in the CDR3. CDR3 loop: CASSDSGGTQYF. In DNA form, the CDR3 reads TGTGCCAGCAGTGACTCAGGGGGGACCCAGTACTTC.

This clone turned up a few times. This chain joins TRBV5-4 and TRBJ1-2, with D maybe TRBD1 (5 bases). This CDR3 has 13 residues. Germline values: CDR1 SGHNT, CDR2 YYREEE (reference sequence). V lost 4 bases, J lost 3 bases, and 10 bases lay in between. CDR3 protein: CASSRRGDYGYTF. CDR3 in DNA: TGTGCCAGCAGCAGACGGGGGGACTATGGCTACACCTTC.

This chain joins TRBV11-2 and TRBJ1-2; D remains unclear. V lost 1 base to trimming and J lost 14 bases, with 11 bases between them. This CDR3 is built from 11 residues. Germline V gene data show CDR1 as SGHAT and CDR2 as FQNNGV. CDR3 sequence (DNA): TGTGCCAGCAGCTTAGTTTATACACCAACCTTC. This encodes CASSLVYTPTF.

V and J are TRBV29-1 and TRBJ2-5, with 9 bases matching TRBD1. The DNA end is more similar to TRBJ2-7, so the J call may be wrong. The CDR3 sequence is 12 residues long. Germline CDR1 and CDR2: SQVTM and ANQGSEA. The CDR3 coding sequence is TGCAGCGCTGGACAGGGGTTCTACGAGCAGTACTTC. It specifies CSAGQGFYEQYF.

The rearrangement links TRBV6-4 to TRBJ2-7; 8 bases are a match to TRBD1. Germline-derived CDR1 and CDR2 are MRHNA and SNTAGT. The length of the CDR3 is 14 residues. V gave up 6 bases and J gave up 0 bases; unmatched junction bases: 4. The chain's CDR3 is CASRQGDISYEQYF. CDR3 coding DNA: TGTGCCAGCAGACAGGGGGACATCTCCTACGAGCAGTACTTC.

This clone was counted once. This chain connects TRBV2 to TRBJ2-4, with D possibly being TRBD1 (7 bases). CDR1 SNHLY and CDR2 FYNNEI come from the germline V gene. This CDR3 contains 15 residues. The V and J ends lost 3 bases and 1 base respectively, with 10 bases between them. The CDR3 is CASSDRGAAKNIQYF. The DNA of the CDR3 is TGTGCCAGCAGTGACAGGGGGGCGGCCAAAAACATTCAGTACTTC.

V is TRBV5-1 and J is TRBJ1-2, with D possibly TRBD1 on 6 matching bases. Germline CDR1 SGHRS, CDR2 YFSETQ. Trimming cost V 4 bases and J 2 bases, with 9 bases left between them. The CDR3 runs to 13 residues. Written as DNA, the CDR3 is TGCGCCAGCAGCGAGGACAGAAACTATGGCTACACCTTC. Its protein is CASSEDRNYGYTF.

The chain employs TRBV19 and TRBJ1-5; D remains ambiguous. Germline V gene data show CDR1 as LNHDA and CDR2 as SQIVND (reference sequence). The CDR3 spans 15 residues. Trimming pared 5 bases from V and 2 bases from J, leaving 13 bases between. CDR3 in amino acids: CASSSAGRGNQPQHF. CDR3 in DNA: TGTGCCAGTAGTTCGGCAGGACGAGGCAATCAGCCCCAGCATTTT.